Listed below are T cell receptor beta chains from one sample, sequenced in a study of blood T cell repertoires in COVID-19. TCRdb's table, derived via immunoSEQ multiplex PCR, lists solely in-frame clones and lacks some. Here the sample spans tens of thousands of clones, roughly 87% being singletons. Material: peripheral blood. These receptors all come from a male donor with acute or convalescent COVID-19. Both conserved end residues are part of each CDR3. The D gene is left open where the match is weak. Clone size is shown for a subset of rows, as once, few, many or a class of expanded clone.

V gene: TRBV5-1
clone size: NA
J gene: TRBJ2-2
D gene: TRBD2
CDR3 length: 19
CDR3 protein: CASSAGLAGGNANTGELFF
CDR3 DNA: TGCGCCAGCAGCGCGGGACTAGCGGGGGGCAACGCGAACACCGGGGAGCTGTTTTTT

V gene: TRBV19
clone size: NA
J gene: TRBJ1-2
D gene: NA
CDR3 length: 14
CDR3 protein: CASSIQGRDYGYTF
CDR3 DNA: TGTGCCAGTAGTATTCAGGGCCGGGACTATGGCTACACCTTC

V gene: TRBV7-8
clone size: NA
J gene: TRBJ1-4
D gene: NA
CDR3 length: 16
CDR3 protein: CASSPRVPATNEKLFF
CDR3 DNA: TGTGCCAGCAGCCCCCGGGTCCCTGCAACTAATGAAAAACTGTTTTTT

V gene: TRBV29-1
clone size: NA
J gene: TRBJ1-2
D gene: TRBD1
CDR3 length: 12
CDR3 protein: CSVVWDRDGYTF
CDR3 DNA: TGCAGCGTTGTTTGGGACAGGGATGGCTACACCTTC

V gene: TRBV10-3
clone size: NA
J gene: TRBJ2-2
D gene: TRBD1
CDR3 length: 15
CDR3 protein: CAIANQGARTGELFF
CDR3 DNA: TGTGCCATCGCCAACCAGGGGGCGCGGACCGGGGAGCTGTTTTTT

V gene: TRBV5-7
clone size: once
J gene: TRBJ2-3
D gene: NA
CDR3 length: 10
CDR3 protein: CASTPSAQYF
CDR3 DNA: TGTGCCAGCACCCCTAGTGCGCAGTATTTT

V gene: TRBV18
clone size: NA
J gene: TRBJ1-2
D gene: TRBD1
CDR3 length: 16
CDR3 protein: CASSPGQGMANYGYTF
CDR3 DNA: TGTGCCAGCTCACCCGGACAGGGGATGGCGAACTATGGCTACACCTTC

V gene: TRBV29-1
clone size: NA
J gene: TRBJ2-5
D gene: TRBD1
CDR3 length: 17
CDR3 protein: CSVEDPSDRTEQETQYF
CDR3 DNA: TGCAGCGTTGAAGACCCTTCGGACAGGACTGAACAAGAGACCCAGTACTTC

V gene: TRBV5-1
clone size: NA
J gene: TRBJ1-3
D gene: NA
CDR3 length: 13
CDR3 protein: CASSETSGNTIYF
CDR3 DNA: TGCGCCAGCAGCGAGACATCCGGAAACACCATATATTTT

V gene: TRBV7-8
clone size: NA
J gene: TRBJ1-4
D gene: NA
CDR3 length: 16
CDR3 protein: CASSLIPGQTNEKLFF
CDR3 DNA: TGTGCCAGCAGCTTAATCCCAGGACAGACTAATGAAAAACTGTTTTTT

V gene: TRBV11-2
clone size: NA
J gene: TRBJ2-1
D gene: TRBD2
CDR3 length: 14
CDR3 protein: CASGTRGVGNEQFF
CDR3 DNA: TGTGCCAGCGGAACGCGGGGGGTTGGAAATGAGCAGTTCTTC

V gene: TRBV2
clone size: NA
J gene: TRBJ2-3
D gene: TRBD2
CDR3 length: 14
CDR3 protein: CANLGGGPDNTQYF
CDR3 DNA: TGTGCCAACCTCGGGGGGGGGCCCGACAATACGCAGTATTTT

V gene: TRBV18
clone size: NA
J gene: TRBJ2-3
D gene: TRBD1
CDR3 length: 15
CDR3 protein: CASSQRQGSTDTQYF
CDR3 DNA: TGTGCCAGCTCACAAAGACAGGGAAGCACAGATACGCAGTATTTT

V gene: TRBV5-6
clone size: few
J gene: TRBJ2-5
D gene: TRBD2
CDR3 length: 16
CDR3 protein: CASRASGGALGETQYF
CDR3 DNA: TGTGCCAGCAGGGCTAGCGGGGGGGCCCTAGGAGAGACCCAGTACTTC

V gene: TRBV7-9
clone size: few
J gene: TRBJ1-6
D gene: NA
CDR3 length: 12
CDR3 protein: CASSQPRAPLHF
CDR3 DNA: TGTGCCAGCAGCCAACCCCGGGCACCCCTCCACTTT

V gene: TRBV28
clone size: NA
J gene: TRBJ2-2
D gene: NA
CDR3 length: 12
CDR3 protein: CASSLDGGRLFF
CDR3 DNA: TGTGCCAGCAGTTTAGACGGGGGGCGGTTGTTTTTT

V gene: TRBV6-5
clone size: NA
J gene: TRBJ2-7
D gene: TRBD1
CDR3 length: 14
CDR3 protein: CASRWAGGQGEQYF
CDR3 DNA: TGTGCCAGCCGGTGGGCAGGGGGCCAGGGCGAGCAGTACTTC